This TCR beta chain was recorded in a study of CD8 T cells in Susac syndrome. The CDR3 totals 14 residues. V lost 10 bases and J lost 5, with 20 bases in between. CDR1 is MNHEY and CDR2 is SVGEGT in the germline V gene. Reverse transcription of 0.5 to 1 ug RNA was performed with random hexamers. TCRdb called the immunoSEQ multiplex PCR reads again in MiXCR, with one record for every CDR3 protein. The sample records 200,000 to 250,000 distinct CDR3 sequences, approximately 90% being singletons. The receptor comes from a human donor with multiple sclerosis. Sequencing was carried out using CD8+ T cells from PBMCs. The chain carries TRBV6-2 or TRBV6-3 and TRBJ2-5; D is perhaps TRBD1 (6 bases). The chain's CDR3 is CAIESPSQGETQYF. CDR3 coding DNA: TGTGCCATCGAGAGCCCTAGCCAGGGGGAGACCCAGTACTTC.